This record looks at one T cell receptor (beta chain) sequence and its context. The CDR3 spans 16 residues. Germline CDR1 WNHNN, CDR2 SYGVQD (reference sequence). J was trimmed by 6 bases and V by 6 bases; bases with no gene match: 10. These data originate in a study of T cell changes during pregnancy in multiple sclerosis. Profiled with immunoSEQ multiplex PCR; TCRdb holds only in-frame clones, not every one. The data hold approximately 37,000 clones, with roughly nine tenths observed a single time. This clonotype was obtained from a female donor with multiple sclerosis, enrolled in a pregnancy study. The chain recombines TRBV10-1 with TRBJ2-3; 12 nucleotides line up with TRBD2. This material consisted of CD4+ T cells from peripheral blood mononuclear cells, taken in the first trimester of pregnancy. CDR3: CASRGELAGGPDTQYF. The CDR3 DNA follows: TGCGCCAGCAGAGGGGAACTAGCGGGAGGCCCGGATACGCAGTATTTT.